Below, one T cell receptor (beta chain) is given with its context. A read error may account for a junction end that differs from germline. This sample is part of a study of control samples from healthy donors and cancer patients. TCRdb's copy holds only in-frame clones and misses some; the assay was immunoSEQ multiplex PCR. The sample lists roughly 80,000 clones; about 92% were seen once. CDR3 length: 15 amino acids. Germline CDR1 SGHTS, CDR2 YDEGEE. The sequenced sample was blood. The gene calls are TRBV5-8 and TRBJ1-4; tentatively, D is TRBD1 (6 bases). This TCR was sampled from a woman in her sixties in good health. CDR3: CASSLEGGTSEKLFF. The CDR3 DNA sequence: TGTGCCAGCAGCTTGGAAGGGGGAACTAGTGAAAAACTGTTTTTT.